Given below is one T cell receptor beta chain in context. Its antigen target is currently unknown. Qualities for individual bases were not recorded, and no much larger clone is one base off. The data are from a study of lymphopenia after photon versus proton radiotherapy (dated by TCRdb to 2018 to 2020). Looking at the study overall: The immunological effects of photon versus proton radiation therapy were compared in patients with gastrointestinal tumors who developed high-grade lymphopenia. The cohort comprised approximately 21 patients with gastrointestinal tumors who received either photon or proton therapy and then developed lymphopenia. The goal of the study was to describe how the two radiation modalities differ in their effects on the immune system.

Reading the germline V gene gives CDR1 SGHDT and CDR2 YYEEEE. Including the terminal cysteine and phenylalanine, the CDR3 comprises 15 residues. Left in the record is the CDR3 DNA by itself, 45 bases read in frame from the first base. Cut back by 0 bases and 8 bases, the V and J ends lie 15 bases apart. Libraries were made using the immunoSEQ multiplex PCR assay. T cell repertoires were profiled by deep sequencing of rearranged TCR beta loci, alongside multiparametric flow cytometry. As stored in TCRdb, this immuneACCESS dataset retains in-frame rearrangements with V and J assigned. A fraction of the clones does not appear; measured against another copy, unresolved V genes explain less than half of the discrepancy, and the remainder lacks a known reason. This sample has 150,000 to 200,000 clones in its table, and approximately 90% of those were observed once. Around 4.7% of the sample belongs to the ten largest clones.

Study-wide findings and limitations: The survival association was examined only in patients who died, and the authors described better survival with proton therapy as a possibility, not as a demonstrated result. During treatment, patients who received proton therapy stayed relatively stable, whereas patients who received photon therapy lost naive T cells and TCR diversity and gained effector/memory populations. Across the cohort, among patients who died, a greater drop in TCR diversity after the nadir was inversely correlated with overall survival time. After the lymphocyte count nadir, repertoires from photon-treated patients showed oligoclonal expansion, particularly of CD8+ Temra cells, and this expansion drove the decline in diversity.

This TCR derives from a man aged 45 to 65 with gastric cancer. This specimen was peripheral blood, taken from a patient treated with photon-based radiotherapy. The chain links TRBV5-6 with TRBJ2-1; possibly the D gene is TRBD2, per 5 matching bases. The CDR3 has the sequence CASSLAGASIDEQFF. The nucleotides are TGTGCCAGCAGCTTGGCCGGAGCTAGCATCGATGAGCAGTTCTTC. Here the CDR3 is joined to the reference TRBV5-6 and TRBJ2-1 genes, and the full variable domain is: DAGVTQSPTHLIKTRGQQVTLRCSPKSGHDTVSWYQQALGQGPQFIFQYYEEEERQRGNFPDRFSGHQFPNYSSELNVNALLLGDSALYLCASSLAGASIDEQFFGPGTRLTVL.